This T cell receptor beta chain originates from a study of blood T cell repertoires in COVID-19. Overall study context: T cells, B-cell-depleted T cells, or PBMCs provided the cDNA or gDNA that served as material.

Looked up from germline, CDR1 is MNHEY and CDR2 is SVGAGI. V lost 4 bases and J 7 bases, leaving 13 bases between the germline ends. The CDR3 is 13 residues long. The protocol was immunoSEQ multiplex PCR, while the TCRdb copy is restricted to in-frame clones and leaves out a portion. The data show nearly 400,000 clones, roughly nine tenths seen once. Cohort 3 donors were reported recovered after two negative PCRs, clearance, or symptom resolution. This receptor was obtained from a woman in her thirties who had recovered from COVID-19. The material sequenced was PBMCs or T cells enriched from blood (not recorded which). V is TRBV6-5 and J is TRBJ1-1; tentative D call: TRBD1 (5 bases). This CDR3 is CASSSDRPFEAFF. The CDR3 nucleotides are TGTGCCAGCAGTTCCGACAGACCTTTTGAAGCTTTCTTT.